These T cell receptor beta chains were read from a single sample in a study of tumor and adjacent non-tumor tissue in lung cancer. TCRdb independently ran MiXCR on the multiplex PCR reads; one entry per CDR3 protein. Of about 110,000 distinct CDR3 sequences detected, around 80% appear once; the ten largest clones hold roughly 35%. Specimen: lung tumor tissue. The receptors were gathered from a woman aged 60-75 years with non-small cell lung cancer. The CDR3 runs from the conserved cysteine through the conserved F or W. Each record gives: clone size, D gene, V gene, J gene, CDR3 DNA, CDR3 protein. D genes are given only for firm matches. Rows may omit the clone size; those that give it use once, few, many or a size class.

many	TRBD2	TRBV10-3	TRBJ2-1	TGTGCCATCAGTGAGACACAGACTAGCTTCAATGAGCAGTTCTTC	CAISETQTSFNEQFF
many	.	TRBV6-5	TRBJ2-5	TGTGCCAGCGGGGTTCGGCCCAGAGAGACCCAGTACTTC	CASGVRPRETQYF
.	.	TRBV11-2	TRBJ1-1	TGTGTCAGCAACCCCCGGGGGGTTGGTGACACTGAAGCTTTCTTT	CVSNPRGVGDTEAFF
once	.	TRBV6-2/TRBV6-3	TRBJ1-5	TGTGCCAGCACATCACAGGGATCTCAGCCCTGGCATTTT	CASTSQGSQPWHF
once	TRBD2	TRBV5-1	TRBJ2-1	TGCGCCAGCAGCTTGGACCTAACTAGCGGAGGTGATGAGCAGTTCTTC	CASSLDLTSGGDEQFF
many	.	TRBV5-5	TRBJ2-3	TGTGCCAGCAGCCCGGGGTATGCAGATACGCAGTATTTT	CASSPGYADTQYF
many	.	TRBV12-5	TRBJ2-5	TGTGCTAGTGGTTTGGGATTCGCGGGGCCGGAGACCCAGTACTTC	CASGLGFAGPETQYF
.	.	TRBV28	TRBJ2-7	TGTGCCAGCAGTTTATCGGACTTAAGCTCCTACGAGCAGTACTTC	CASSLSDLSSYEQYF
few	.	TRBV18	TRBJ2-7	TGTGCCAGTTCACAGTTCTTTCCCGAGCAGTACTTC	CASSQFFPEQYF
.	.	TRBV6-6	TRBJ1-2	TGTGCCAGCAGCCCCGACAGGTATTGCTACATCTTC	CASSPDRYCYIF
.	TRBD2	TRBV20-1	TRBJ2-6	TGCAGTGCGGGAGGGAGTGGGGCCGACGTCCTGACTTTC	CSAGGSGADVLTF
.	TRBD1	TRBV24-1	TRBJ2-2	TGTGCCACCAGGCCGGGACAGGGGGCTACCGGGGAGCTGTTTTTT	CATRPGQGATGELFF